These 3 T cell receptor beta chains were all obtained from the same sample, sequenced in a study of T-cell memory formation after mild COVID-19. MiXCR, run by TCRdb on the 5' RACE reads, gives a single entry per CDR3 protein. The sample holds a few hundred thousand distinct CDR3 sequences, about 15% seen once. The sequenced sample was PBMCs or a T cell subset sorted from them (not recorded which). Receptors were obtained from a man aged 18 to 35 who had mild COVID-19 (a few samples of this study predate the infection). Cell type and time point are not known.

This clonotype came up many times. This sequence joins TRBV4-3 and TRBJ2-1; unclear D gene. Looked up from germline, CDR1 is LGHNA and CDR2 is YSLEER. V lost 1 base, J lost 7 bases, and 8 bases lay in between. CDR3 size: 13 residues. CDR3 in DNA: TGCGCCAGCAGCCAAGTCCCCGAGAATGAGCAGTTCTTC. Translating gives CASSQVPENEQFF.

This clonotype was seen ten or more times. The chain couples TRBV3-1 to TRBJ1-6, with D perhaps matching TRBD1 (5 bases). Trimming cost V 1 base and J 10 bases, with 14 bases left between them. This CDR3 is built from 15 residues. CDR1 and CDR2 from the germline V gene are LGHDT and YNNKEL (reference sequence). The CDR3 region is CASSQGAGTKSPLHF. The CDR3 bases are TGTGCCAGCAGCCAAGGGGCCGGGACTAAGTCACCCCTCCACTTT.

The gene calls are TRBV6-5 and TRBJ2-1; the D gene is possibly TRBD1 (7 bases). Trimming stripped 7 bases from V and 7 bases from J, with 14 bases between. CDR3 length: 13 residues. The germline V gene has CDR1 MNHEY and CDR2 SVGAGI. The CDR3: CASTIPGGNEQFF. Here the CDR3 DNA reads TGTGCCAGCACCATACCAGGGGGGAATGAGCAGTTCTTC.